What follows are 10 T cell receptor beta chains derived from one specimen sequenced in a study of blood T cell repertoires in COVID-19. Repertoires were generated with immunoSEQ multiplex PCR, while TCRdb's copy carries only in-frame clones and drops some. The repertoire holds more than 85,000 clones, 90% to 95% seen once, with 0.97% in the top ten. The sequenced sample consisted of peripheral blood. The source is a man aged 60 to 75 with acute or convalescent COVID-19.

The chain uses TRBV3-1 (or the pseudogene TRBV3-2) and TRBJ1-2; D is perhaps TRBD1 (5 bases). The CDR3 runs 14 residues. Trimming pared 4 bases from V and 4 bases from J, leaving 13 bases between. Looked up from germline, CDR1 is LGHDT and CDR2 is YNNKEL (reference sequence). CDR3 in amino acids: CASSLGEGLYGYTF. The CDR3 DNA reads TGTGCCAGCAGCCTCGGAGAGGGACTCTATGGCTACACCTTC.

The chain employs TRBV6-5 and TRBJ1-2, with D perhaps matching TRBD1 (6 bases). The CDR3 sequence is 12 residues long. V lost 6 bases and J lost 9, with 14 bases in between. The germline V gene encodes CDR1 MNHEY and CDR2 SVGAGI. The CDR3 DNA sequence: TGTGCCAGCAGCTACAGGGAGTCGAGCTACACCTTC. Translated: CASSYRESSYTF.

The chain recombines TRBV19 with TRBJ2-7; TRBD1 matches at 7 bases. This CDR3 comprises 13 residues. Germline V gene data show CDR1 as LNHDA and CDR2 as SQIVND (reference sequence). The junction had 4 bases not matched to a gene; V was cut back by 4 bases and J by 4 bases. CDR3 sequence (DNA): TGTGCCAGTAGTAAGGACAGGCTATACGAGCAGTACTTC. Its protein is CASSKDRLYEQYF.

The V gene is TRBV5-4, the J gene TRBJ1-4; TRBD1 agrees at 11 bases. The J segment lost 3 bases and the V segment lost 1 base, leaving 5 bases of the junction unmatched. The CDR3 length is 17 residues. The V gene's germline CDR1 is SGHNT and CDR2 YYREEE (reference sequence). The CDR3 loop reads CASSLWDRGYANEKLFF. The CDR3 region has the DNA TGTGCCAGCAGCTTGTGGGACAGGGGGTACGCTAATGAAAAACTGTTTTTT.

This clone was recorded only once. This rearrangement joins TRBV5-1 to TRBJ1-3, with TRBD1 matching over 10 bases. Germline lookup yields CDR1 SGHRS and CDR2 YFSETQ. J was trimmed by 2 bases and V by 2 bases; bases with no gene match: 4. The CDR3 runs 16 residues. This CDR3 is CASSLDGTGAGNTIYF. The CDR3 nucleotides are TGCGCCAGCAGCTTAGACGGGACAGGGGCTGGAAACACCATATATTTT.

In this sample, this clone turned up once. The V call is TRBV28, the J call TRBJ1-5; D may be TRBD1 (5 bases). Germline-derived CDR1 and CDR2 are MDHEN and SYDVKM. V lost 2 bases to trimming and J lost 6 bases, with 11 bases between them. CDR3 length: 14 amino acids. The DNA for the CDR3 is TGTGCCAGCAGTTTACAAAGGGGTAGTCAGCCCCAGCATTTT. This encodes CASSLQRGSQPQHF.

The chain couples TRBV20-1 to TRBJ2-2; possibly TRBD1 for D (5 bases). Germline V gene lookup returns CDR1 DFQATT and CDR2 SNEGSKA (reference sequence). The length of the CDR3 is 14 residues. Trimming removed 5 bases from V and 6 bases from J, with 16 bases in between. In DNA form, the CDR3 reads TGCAGTGCTTGTGGAGCGCTAGGGGCCGGGGAGCTGTTTTTT. This encodes CSACGALGAGELFF.

This chain uses TRBV28 with TRBJ2-6; TRBD2 matches 10 bases. Trimming took 8 bases from V and 0 from J; bases not matched to a gene: 4. CDR1 and CDR2 from the germline V gene are MDHEN and SYDVKM. CDR3 length equals 16 residues. The CDR3 spells CASGASGSSGANVLTF. The CDR3 DNA is TGTGCCAGCGGAGCTAGCGGGAGCTCTGGGGCCAACGTCCTGACTTTC. The variable domain in full, with the rest retrieved from reference TRBV28 and TRBJ2-6, is DVKVTQSSRYLVKRTGEKVFLECVQDMDHENMFWYRQDPGLGLRLIYFSYDVKMKEKGDIPEGYSVSREKKERFSLILESASTNQTSMYLCASGASGSSGANVLTFGAGSRLTVL.

V usage is TRBV29-1 and J usage is TRBJ1-1; no reliable D call. The ends were cut back, 4 bases at V and 5 bases at J, with 5 bases in the middle. CDR1 is SQVTM and CDR2 is ANQGSEA in the germline V gene. The CDR3 spans 10 residues. The chain's CDR3 is CSVALTEAFF. CDR3 nucleotides: TGCAGCGTTGCACTAACTGAAGCTTTCTTT.

CDR3 sequence reads: CASSLDFPNEKLFF. The CDR3 DNA sequence: TGTGCCAGCAGTTTGGACTTCCCTAATGAAAAACTGTTTTTT. V and J are TRBV28 and TRBJ1-4; no clear D. The CDR3 length is 14 residues. CDR1 and CDR2 from the germline V gene are MDHEN and SYDVKM. V lost 3 bases and J lost 3, with 8 bases in between.